The 5 T cell receptor beta chains below were found in one sample sequenced in a study of T cell responses to AZD1222 COVID-19 vaccine. TCRdb keeps only in-frame clones here, not all; method: immunoSEQ multiplex PCR. There are 90,000 to 120,000 clones in the sample; about 93% occur only once, and roughly 5% lies in the top ten. This specimen consisted of peripheral blood, obtained on day 0 of AZD1222 vaccination. The origin of the receptors is an adult in good health.

J is TRBJ2-5 and V is TRBV10-3; D gene uncertain. Trimming removed 3 bases at V and 3 bases at J, with 5 bases between. The CDR3 runs to 12 residues. CDR1 is ENHRY, CDR2 SYGVKD, per germline. The CDR3: CAISDGEETQYF. Written as DNA, the CDR3 is TGTGCCATCAGTGATGGGGAAGAGACCCAGTACTTC.

The rearrangement links TRBV6-5 to TRBJ1-6; no clear D gene. Germline loops: CDR1 MNHEY, CDR2 SVGAGI. V was shortened by 7 bases and J by 7 bases, with 5 bases between the two germline ends. The CDR3 consists of 11 residues. Written as DNA, the CDR3 is TGTGCCAGCACCGACAATTCACCCCTCCACTTT. It encodes CASTDNSPLHF.

This chain connects TRBV11-2 to TRBJ2-3; no firm D call. Trimming stripped 7 bases from V and 1 base from J, with 15 bases between. The CDR3 extends over 15 amino acids. The germline V gene encodes CDR1 SGHAT and CDR2 FQNNGV. In nucleotides, the CDR3 is TGTGCCAGCACCCGGGCCGGAAGGGGCACAGATACGCAGTATTTT. It translates to CASTRAGRGTDTQYF.

This clone showed up just once. CDR3 nucleotides: TGCGCCAGCAGTCTAAGCGGGACTCCCAAAATCGAGCAGTACTTC. Translated, it gives CASSLSGTPKIEQYF. This sequence joins TRBV5-1 and TRBJ2-7; 7 bases are shared with TRBD2. Germline V gives CDR1 SGHRS, CDR2 YFSETQ. V was pared by 5 bases and J by 6 bases, with 14 bases of the junction left unmatched. This CDR3 is built from 15 residues. Filled out from reference TRBV5-1 and TRBJ2-7, the complete variable domain reads KAGVTQTPRYLIKTRGQQVTLSCSPISGHRSVSWYQQTPGQGLQFLFEYFSETQRNKGNFPGRFSGRQFSNSRSEMNVSTLELGDSALYLCASSLSGTPKIEQYFGPGTRLTVT.

V usage is TRBV18 and J usage is TRBJ2-5; maybe TRBD2 (6 bases). The V and J ends lost 6 bases and 2 bases respectively, with 16 bases between them. The germline V gene encodes CDR1 KGHSH and CDR2 LQKENI. CDR3 size: 15 residues. The CDR3 DNA reads as TGTGCCAGCTCGCCGAGGGACTCGACGCAAGAGACCCAGTACTTC. Protein product: CASSPRDSTQETQYF.